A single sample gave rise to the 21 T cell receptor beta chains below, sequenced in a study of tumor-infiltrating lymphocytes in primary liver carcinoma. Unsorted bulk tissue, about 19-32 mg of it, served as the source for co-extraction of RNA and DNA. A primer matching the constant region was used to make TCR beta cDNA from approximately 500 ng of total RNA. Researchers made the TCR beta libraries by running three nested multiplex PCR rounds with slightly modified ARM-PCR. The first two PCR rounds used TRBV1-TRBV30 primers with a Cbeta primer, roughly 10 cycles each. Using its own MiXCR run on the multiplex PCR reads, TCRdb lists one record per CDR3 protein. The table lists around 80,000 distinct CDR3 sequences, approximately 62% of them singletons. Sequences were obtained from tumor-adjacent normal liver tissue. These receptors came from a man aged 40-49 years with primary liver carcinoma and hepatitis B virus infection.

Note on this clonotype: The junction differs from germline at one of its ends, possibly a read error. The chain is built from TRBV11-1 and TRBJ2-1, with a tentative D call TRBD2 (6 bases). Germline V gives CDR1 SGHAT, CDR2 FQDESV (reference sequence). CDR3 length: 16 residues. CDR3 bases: TGTGTCAGCAGCTTAGCGGACGGGGCGTACTACATTGAGCAGTTCTTC. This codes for CVSSLADGAYYIEQFF.

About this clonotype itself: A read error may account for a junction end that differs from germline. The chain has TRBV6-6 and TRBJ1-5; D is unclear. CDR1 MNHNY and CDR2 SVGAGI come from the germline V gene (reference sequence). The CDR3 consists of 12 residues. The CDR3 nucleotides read TGTGTCAGCAGCCGTGGCAATCACCCCCAGCATTTT. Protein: CVSSRGNHPQHF.

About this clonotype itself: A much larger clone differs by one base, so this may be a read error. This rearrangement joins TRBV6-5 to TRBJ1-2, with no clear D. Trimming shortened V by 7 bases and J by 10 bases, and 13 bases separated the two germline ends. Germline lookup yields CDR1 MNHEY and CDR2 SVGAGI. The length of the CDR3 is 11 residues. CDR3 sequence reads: CASTDGRAYTF. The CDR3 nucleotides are TGTGCCAGCACCGATGGGAGAGCCTACACCTTC.

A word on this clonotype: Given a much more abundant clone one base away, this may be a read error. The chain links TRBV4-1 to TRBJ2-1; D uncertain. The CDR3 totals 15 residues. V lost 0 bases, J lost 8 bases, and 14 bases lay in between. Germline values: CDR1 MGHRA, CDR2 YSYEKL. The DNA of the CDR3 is TGCGCCAGCAGCCAAGAAGCTGGCGAATTATATGAGCAGTTCTTC. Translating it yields CASSQEAGELYEQFF.

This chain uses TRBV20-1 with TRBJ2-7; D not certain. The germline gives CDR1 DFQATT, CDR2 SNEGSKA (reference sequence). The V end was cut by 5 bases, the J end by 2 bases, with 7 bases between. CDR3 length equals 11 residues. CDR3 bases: TGCAGTGCTGGGGAAACCTACGAGCAGTACTTC. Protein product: CSAGETYEQYF.

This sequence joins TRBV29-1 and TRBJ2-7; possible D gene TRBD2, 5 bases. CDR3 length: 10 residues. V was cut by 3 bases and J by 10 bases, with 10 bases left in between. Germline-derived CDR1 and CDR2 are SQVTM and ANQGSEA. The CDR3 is CSVEGSDQYF. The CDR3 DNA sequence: TGCAGCGTTGAGGGGAGTGATCAGTACTTC.

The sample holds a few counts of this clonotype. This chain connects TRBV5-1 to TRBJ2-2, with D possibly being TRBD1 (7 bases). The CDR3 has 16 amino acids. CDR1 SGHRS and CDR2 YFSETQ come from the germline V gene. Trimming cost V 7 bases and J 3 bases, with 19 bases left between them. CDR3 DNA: TGCGCCAGCTCAGACCCGTCCAGGGGGGACACCGGGGAGCTGTTTTTT. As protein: CASSDPSRGDTGELFF.

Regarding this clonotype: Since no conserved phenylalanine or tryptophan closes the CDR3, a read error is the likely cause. CDR3 nucleotides: TGTGCCAGCAGCTTAGATCGCAGATGGGGGGCCTACGAGCAGTACTTG. Translation: CASSLDRRWGAYEQYL. The gene calls are TRBV11-2 and TRBJ2-7; a weak D match, TRBD2 (6 bases). Germline loops: CDR1 SGHAT, CDR2 FQNNGV. V was shortened by 0 bases and J by 2 bases, with 14 bases between the two germline ends. This CDR3 is built from 16 residues.

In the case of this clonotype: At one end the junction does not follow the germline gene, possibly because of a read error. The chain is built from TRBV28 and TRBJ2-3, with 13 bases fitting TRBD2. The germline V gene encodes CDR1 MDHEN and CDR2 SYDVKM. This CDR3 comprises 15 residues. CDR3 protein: CVSGRTSGRSDTQYF. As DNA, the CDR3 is TGTGTCAGCGGAAGGACTAGCGGGAGATCAGATACGCAGTATTTT.

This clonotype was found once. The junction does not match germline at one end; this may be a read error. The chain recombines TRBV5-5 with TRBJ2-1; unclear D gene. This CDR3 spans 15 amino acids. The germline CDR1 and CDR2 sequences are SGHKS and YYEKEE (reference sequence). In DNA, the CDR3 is TGTGCCAGCAGCTTGGCGGCTTCTTCCCACAATAAGCAGTTCTTC. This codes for CASSLAASSHNKQFF.

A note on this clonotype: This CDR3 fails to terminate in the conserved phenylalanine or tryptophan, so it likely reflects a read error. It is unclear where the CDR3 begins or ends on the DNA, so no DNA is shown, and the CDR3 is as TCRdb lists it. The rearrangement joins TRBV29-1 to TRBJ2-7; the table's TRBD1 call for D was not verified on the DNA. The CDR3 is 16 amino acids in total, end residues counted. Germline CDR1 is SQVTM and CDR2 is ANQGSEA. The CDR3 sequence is CSAMTSGTGTPYELYL.

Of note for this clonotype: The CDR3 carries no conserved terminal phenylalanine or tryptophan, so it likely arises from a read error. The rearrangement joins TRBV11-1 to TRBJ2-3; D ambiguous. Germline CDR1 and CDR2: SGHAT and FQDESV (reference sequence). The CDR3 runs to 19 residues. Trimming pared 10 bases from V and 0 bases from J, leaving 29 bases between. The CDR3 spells CANSRTPPDGWASTDTQYL. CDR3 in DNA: TGTGCCAACAGTCGCACCCCCCCGGACGGCTGGGCTAGCACAGATACGCAGTATCTA.

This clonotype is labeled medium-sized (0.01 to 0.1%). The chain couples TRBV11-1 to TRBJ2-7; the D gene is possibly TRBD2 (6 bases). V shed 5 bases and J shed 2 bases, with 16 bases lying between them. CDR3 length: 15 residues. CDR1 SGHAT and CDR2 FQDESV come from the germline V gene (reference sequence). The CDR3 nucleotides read TGTGCCAGCAGCCCGGCGGGACTCACTACCTACGAGCAGTACTTC. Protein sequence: CASSPAGLTTYEQYF. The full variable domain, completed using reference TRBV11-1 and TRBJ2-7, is EAEVAQSPRYKITEKSQAVAFWCDPISGHATLYWYRQILGQGPELLVQFQDESVVDDSQLPKDRFSAERLKGVDSTLKIQPAELGDSAMYLCASSPAGLTTYEQYFGPGTRLTVT.

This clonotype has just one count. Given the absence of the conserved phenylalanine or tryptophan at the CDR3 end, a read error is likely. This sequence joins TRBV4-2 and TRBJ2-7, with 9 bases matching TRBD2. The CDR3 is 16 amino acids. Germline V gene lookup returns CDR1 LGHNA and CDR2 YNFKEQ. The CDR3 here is CTSSQAASGVSHEQYS. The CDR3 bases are TGTACCAGCAGCCAAGCGGCTAGCGGGGTTTCCCACGAGCAGTACTCC.

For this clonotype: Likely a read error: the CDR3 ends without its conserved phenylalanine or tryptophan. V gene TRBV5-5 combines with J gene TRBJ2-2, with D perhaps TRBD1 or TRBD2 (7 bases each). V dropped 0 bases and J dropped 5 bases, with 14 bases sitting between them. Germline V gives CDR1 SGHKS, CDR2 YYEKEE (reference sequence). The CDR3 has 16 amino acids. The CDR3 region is CASSLAPGGLTGELFL. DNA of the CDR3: TGTGCCAGCAGCTTGGCACCAGGGGGACTAACCGGGGAGCTGTTTCTT.

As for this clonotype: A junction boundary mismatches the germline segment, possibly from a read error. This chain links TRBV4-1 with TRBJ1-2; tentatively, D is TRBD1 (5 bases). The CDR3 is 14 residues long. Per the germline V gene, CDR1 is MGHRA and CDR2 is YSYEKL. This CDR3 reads CASSQYRDSNGYTF. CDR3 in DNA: TGCGCCAGCAGCCAATACCGGGACTCCAATGGCTACACCTTT.

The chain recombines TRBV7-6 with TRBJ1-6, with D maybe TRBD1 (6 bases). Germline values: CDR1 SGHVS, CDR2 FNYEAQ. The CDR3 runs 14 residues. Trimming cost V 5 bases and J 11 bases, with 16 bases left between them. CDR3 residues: CASSLYGGNPPLHF. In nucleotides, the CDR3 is TGTGCCAGCAGCCTATATGGGGGCAATCCACCCCTCCACTTT.

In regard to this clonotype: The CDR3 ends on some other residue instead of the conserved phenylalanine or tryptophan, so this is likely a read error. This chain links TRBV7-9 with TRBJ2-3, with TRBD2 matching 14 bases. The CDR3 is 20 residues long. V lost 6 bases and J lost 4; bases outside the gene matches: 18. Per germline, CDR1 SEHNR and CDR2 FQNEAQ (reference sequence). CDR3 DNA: TGTGCCAGCAGTTGGCCCCCGGGACTAGCGGGAGTGCCGGCTTCAGATACGCAGTATATT. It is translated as CASSWPPGLAGVPASDTQYI.

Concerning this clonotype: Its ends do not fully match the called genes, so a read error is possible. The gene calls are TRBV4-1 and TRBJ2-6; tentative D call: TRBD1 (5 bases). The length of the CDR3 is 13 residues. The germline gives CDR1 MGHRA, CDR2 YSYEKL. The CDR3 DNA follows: TGCCCCAGCAGCCAAGTTGGGGCCAACGTCTTGACTTTC. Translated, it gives CPSSQVGANVLTF.

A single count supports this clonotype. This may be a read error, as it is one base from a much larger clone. CDR3 protein: CASSLASFTEAFF. The DNA of the CDR3 is TGTGCCAGCAGTCTAGCCAGTTTCACTGAAGCTTTCTTT. The V gene is TRBV6-5, the J gene TRBJ1-1, with no clear D. The V end was cut by 5 bases, the J end by 4 bases, with 11 bases between. Germline V gives CDR1 MNHEY, CDR2 SVGAGI. The CDR3 contains 13 residues.

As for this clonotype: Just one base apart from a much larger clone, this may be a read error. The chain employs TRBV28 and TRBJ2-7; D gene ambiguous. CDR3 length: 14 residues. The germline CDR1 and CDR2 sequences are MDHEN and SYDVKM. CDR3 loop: CASRKTGRSYEQSF. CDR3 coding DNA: TGTGCCAGCAGAAAGACGGGCCGATCCTACGAGCAGTCCTTC.